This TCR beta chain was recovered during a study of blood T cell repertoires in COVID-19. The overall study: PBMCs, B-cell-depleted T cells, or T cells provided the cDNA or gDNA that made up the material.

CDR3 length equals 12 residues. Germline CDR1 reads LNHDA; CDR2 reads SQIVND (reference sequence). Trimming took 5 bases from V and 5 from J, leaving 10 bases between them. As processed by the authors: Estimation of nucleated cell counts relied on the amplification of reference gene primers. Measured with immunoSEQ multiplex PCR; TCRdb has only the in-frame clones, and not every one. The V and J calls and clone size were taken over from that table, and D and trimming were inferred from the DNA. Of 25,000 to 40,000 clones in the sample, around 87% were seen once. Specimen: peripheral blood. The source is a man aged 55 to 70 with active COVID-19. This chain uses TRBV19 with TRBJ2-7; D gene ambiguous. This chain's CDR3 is CASSPTADEQYF. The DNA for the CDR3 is TGTGCCAGTAGTCCGACTGCGGACGAGCAGTACTTC. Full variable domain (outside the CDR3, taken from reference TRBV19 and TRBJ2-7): DGGITQSPKYLFRKEGQNVTLSCEQNLNHDAMYWYRQDPGQGLRLIYYSQIVNDFQKGDIAEGYSVSREKKESFPLTVTSAQKNPTAFYLCASSPTADEQYFGPGTRLTVT.